The present entry profiles one T cell receptor (beta chain) with its context. No antigen is known for it. These data are taken from a study of T cells expressing NK-cell markers. Study details: Sorted T-cell subsets CD3+CD56+NKG2C+, CD3+CD56+NKG2C- and CD3+CD56-NKG2C+ were TCR beta-sequenced. Points from the study as a whole: Where a few donors were concerned, these clonotypes also led the CD3+CD56-NKG2C+ fraction. Dominant NKG2C+ clonotypes accounted for about 1.0-8% of CD8+ T cells in a handful of donors. Uncertainty persisted over the HCMV specificity of expanded NKG2C+ T cell clones.

This CDR3 comprises 13 residues. Germline CDR1 is SGHAT and CDR2 is FQNNGV. Reprocessing the 5' RACE reads, TCRdb reports a single entry for every CDR3 protein and omits DNA. The sample has about 430,000 distinct CDR3 sequences, and its top ten clones hold 1.4%. V is TRBV11-2 and J is TRBJ1-1; there is no DNA to check the TCRdb D call of TRBD1. This clonotype was obtained from a woman aged 45-60 years in good health. The sequencing input was blood T cells: a sorted CD56 or NKG2C T cell subset, CD4+ or CD8+ T cells, or bulk PBMC T cells (not recorded which). CDR3 loop: CASSLDWGQQTFF.